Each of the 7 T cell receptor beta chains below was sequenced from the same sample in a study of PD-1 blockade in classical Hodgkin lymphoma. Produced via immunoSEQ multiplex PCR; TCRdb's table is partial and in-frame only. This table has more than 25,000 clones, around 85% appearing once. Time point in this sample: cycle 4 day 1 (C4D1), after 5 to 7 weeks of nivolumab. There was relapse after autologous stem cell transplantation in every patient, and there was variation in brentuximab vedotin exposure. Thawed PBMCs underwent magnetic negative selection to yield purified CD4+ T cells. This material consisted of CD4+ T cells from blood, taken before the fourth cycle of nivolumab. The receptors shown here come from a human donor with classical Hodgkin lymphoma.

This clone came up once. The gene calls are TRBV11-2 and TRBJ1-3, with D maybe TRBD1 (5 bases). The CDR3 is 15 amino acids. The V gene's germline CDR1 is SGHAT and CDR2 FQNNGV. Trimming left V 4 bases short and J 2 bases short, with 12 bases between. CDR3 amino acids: CASSSWDGTGNTIYF. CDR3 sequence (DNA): TGTGCCAGCAGCTCCTGGGACGGGACTGGAAACACCATATATTTT.

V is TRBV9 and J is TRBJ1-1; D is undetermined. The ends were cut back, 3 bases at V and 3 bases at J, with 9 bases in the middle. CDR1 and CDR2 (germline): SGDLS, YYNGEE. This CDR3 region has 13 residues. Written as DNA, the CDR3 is TGTGCCAGCAGCGAAGGGTTGGACACTGAAGCTTTCTTT. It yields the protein CASSEGLDTEAFF.

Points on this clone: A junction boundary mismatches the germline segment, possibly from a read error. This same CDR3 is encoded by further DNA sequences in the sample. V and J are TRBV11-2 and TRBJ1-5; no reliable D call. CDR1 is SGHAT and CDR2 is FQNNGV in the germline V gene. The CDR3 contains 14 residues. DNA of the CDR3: TGTGCCAGCAGCTTAGACAGGTACAATCAGCCTCAGCATTTT. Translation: CASSLDRYNQPQHF.

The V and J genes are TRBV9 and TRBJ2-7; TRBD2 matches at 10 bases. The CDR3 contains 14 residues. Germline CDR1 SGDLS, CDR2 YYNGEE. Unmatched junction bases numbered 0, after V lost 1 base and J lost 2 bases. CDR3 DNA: TGTGCCAGCAGCGTAACTAGCGGGACCTACGAGCAGTACTTC. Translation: CASSVTSGTYEQYF.

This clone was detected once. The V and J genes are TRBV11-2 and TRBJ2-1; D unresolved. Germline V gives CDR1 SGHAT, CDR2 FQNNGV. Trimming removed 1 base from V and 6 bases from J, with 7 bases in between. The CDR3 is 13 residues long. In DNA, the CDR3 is TGTGCCAGCAGCTTAGGCCTCCTCAATGAGCAGTTCTTC. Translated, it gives CASSLGLLNEQFF.

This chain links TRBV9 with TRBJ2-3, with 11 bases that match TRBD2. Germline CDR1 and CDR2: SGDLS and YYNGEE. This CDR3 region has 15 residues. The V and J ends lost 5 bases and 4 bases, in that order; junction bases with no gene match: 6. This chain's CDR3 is CASSVLAGGPDTQYF. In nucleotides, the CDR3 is TGTGCCAGCAGTGTCCTAGCGGGAGGCCCAGATACGCAGTATTTT.

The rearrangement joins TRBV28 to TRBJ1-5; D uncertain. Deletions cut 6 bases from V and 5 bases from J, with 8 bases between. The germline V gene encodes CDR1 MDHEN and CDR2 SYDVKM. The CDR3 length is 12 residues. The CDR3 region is CASSRDDQPQHF. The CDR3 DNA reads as TGTGCCAGCAGCCGAGACGATCAGCCCCAGCATTTT.